Sequencing of this T cell receptor beta chain was carried out in a study of tumor-infiltrating lymphocytes in primary liver carcinoma. The CDR3 totals 18 residues. Germline CDR1 reads MDHEN; CDR2 reads SYDVKM. Findings and caveats of the study: Top-250-clone fractions were significantly higher in tumors than in blood (p = 0.039).

From around 500 ng of total RNA, TCR beta-specific cDNA was reverse-transcribed using a constant-region primer. Three nested multiplex PCR rounds, a slightly modified ARM-PCR method, built the TCR beta libraries. Running approximately 10 cycles apiece, the first two PCR rounds relied on TRBV1-TRBV30 forward primers together with a C-beta reverse primer. TCRdb re-derived calls from the multiplex PCR reads in MiXCR, one entry per CDR3 protein. This table has 84,000 or so distinct CDR3 sequences, over 60% appearing once. For each extraction, RNA and DNA were obtained together from 20-30 mg of unsorted bulk tissue. This clonotype is a singleton in its sample. Antigen: not known. Germline and junction disagree at one end, which may indicate a read error.

The clonotype comes from a man aged 40-49 years with primary liver carcinoma and hepatitis B virus infection. The sample taken for sequencing was liver tumor tissue from sampling region 1. As to subset: tumor region T1, superior pole. The J gene is TRBJ2-3, the V gene TRBV28; 10 nucleotides align to TRBD2. The CDR3 DNA follows: TGTGCCAGCAGTTTCCCCCGATTAGCGGGAGGCCGTCGAGATATGCAGTATTTT. Translated, it gives CASSFPRLAGGRRDMQYF. Full variable domain (rest looked up from reference TRBV28 and TRBJ2-3): DVKVTQSSRYLVKRTGEKVFLECVQDMDHENMFWYRQDPGLGLRLIYFSYDVKMKEKGDIPEGYSVSREKKERFSLILESASTNQTSMYLCASSFPRLAGGRRDMQYFGPGTRLTVL.